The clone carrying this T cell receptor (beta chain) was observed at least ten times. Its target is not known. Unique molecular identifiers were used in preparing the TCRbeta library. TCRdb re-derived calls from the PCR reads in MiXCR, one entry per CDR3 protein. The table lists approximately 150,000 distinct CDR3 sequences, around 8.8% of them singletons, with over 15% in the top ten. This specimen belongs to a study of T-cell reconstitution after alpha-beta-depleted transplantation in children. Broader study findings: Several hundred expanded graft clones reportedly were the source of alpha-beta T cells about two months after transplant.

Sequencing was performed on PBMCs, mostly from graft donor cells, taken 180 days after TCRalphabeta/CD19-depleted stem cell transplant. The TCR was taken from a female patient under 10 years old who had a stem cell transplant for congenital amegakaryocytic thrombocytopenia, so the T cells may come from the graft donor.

The CDR3 loop reads CASSYRDRAAEAFF. In DNA form, the CDR3 reads TGTGCCAGCAGTTACCGGGACAGGGCGGCTGAAGCTTTCTTT. V is TRBV6-5 and J is TRBJ1-1; 9 bases are a match to TRBD1. With V trimmed by 2 bases and J by 6 bases, 4 bases remained unmatched. The germline CDR1 and CDR2 sequences are MNHEY and SVGAGI. The CDR3 extends over 14 amino acids.